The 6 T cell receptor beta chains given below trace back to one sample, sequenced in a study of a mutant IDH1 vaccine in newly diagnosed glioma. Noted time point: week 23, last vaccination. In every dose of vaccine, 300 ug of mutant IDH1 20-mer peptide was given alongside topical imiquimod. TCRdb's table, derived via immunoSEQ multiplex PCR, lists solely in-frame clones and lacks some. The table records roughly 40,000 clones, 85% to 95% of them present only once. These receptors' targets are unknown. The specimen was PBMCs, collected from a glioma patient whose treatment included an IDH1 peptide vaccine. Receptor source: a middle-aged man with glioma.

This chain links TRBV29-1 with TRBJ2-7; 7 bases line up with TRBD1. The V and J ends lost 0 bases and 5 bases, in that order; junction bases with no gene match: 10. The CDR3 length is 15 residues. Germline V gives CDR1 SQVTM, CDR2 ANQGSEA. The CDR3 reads CSVEDTATGENEQYF. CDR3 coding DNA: TGCAGCGTTGAAGATACCGCTACAGGGGAAAACGAGCAGTACTTC.

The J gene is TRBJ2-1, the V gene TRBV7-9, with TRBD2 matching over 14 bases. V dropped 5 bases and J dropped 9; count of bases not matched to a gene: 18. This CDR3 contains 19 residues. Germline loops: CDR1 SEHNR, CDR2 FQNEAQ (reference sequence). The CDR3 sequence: CASSPPPTGTSGRVVEQFF. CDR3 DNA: TGTGCCAGCAGCCCCCCTCCCACGGGGACTAGCGGGAGAGTGGTTGAGCAGTTCTTC.

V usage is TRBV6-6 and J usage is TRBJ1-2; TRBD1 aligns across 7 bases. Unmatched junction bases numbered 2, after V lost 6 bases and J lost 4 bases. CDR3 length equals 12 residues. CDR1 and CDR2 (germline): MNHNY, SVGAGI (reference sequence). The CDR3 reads CASSRQGYGYTF. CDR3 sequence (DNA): TGTGCCAGCAGCCGACAGGGCTATGGCTACACCTTC.

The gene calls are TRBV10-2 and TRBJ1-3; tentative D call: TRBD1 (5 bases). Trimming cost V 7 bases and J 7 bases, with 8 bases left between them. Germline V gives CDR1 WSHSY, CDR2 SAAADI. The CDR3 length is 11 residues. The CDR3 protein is CASTPGNTIYF. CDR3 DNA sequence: TGCGCCAGCACCCCAGGGAACACCATATATTTT.

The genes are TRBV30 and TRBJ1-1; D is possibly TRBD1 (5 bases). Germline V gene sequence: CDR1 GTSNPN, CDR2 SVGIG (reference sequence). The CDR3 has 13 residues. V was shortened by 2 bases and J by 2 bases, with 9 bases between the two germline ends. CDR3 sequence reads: CAWSRQYNTEAFF. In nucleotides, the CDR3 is TGTGCCTGGAGTCGACAGTATAACACTGAAGCTTTCTTT.

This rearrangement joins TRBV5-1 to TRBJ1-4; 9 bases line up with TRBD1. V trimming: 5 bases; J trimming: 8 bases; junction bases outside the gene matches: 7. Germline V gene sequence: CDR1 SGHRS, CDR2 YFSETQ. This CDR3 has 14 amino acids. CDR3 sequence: CASRMDRGGEKLFF. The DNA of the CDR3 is TGCGCCAGCAGGATGGACAGGGGTGGCGAAAAACTGTTTTTT. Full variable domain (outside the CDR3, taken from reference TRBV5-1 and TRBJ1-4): KAGVTQTPRYLIKTRGQQVTLSCSPISGHRSVSWYQQTPGQGLQFLFEYFSETQRNKGNFPGRFSGRQFSNSRSEMNVSTLELGDSALYLCASRMDRGGEKLFFGSGTQLSVL.